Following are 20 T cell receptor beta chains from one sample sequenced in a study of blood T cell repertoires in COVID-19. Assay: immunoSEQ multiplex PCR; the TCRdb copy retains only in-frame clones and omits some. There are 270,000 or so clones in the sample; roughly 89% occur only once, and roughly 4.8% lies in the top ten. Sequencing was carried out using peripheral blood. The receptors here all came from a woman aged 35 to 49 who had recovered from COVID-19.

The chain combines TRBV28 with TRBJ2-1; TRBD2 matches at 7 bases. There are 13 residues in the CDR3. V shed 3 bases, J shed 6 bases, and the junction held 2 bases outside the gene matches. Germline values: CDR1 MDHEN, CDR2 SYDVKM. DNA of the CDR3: TGTGCCAGCAGTTTGGGGAGGGTCAATGAGCAGTTCTTC. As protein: CASSLGRVNEQFF.

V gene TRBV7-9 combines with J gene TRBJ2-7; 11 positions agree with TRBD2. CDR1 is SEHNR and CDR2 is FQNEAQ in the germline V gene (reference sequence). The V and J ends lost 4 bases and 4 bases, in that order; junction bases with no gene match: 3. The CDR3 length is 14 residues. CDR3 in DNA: TGTGCCAGCAGCTCCGGGACTAGCGGTTACGAGCAGTACGTC. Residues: CASSSGTSGYEQYV.

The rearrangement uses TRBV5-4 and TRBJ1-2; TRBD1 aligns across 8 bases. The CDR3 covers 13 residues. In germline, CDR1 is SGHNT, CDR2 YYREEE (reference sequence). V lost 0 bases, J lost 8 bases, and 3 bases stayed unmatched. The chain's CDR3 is CASSLGRGQGYTF. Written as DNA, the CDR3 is TGTGCCAGCAGCTTGGGCAGGGGGCAAGGCTACACCTTC.

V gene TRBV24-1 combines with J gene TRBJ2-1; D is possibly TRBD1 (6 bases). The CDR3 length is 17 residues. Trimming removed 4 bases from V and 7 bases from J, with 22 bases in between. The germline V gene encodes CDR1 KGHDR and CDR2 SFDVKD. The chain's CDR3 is CATSDPRTARTPNEQFF. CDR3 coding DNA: TGTGCCACCAGTGACCCAAGGACAGCCCGGACCCCAAATGAGCAGTTCTTC.

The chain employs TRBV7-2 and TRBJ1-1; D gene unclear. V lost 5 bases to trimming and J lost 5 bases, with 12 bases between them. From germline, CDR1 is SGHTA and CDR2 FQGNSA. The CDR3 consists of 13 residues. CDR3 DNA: TGTGCCAGCAGCACCACGGCGGGAACTGAAGCTTTCTTT. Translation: CASSTTAGTEAFF.

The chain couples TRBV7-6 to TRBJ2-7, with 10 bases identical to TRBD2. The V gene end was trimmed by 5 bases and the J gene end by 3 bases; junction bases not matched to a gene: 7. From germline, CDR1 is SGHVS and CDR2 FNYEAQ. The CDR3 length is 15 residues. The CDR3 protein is CASSNPSGGFYEQYF. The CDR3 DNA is TGTGCCAGCAGCAATCCTAGCGGGGGTTTCTACGAGCAGTACTTC.

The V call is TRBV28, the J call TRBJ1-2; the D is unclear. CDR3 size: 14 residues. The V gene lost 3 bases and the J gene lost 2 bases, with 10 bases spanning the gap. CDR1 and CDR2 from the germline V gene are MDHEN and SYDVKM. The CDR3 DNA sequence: TGTGCCAGCAGTTTTAGCTCAAACAACTATGGCTACACCTTC. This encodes CASSFSSNNYGYTF.

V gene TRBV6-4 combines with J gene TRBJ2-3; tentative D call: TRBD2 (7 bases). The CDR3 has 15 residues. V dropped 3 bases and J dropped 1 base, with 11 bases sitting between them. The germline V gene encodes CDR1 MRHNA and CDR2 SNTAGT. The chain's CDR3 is CASSEVGGRTDTQYF. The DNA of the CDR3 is TGTGCCAGCAGTGAAGTCGGGGGGCGCACAGATACGCAGTATTTT.

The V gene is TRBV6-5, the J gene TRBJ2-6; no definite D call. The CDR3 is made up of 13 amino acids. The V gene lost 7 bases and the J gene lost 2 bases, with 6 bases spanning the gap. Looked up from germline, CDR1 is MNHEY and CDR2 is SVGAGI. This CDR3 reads CASTPAGANVLTF. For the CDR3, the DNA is TGTGCCAGCACCCCCGCTGGGGCCAACGTCCTGACTTTC.

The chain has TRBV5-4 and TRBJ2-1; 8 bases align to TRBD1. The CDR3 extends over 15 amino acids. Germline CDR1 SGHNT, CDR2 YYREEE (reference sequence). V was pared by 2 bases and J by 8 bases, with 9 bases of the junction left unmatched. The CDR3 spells CASSFMTGAVYEQFF. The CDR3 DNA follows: TGTGCCAGCAGCTTCATGACAGGGGCAGTTTATGAGCAGTTCTTC.

CDR3 sequence: CAISRQNSPLHF. The CDR3 DNA follows: TGTGCCATCAGCAGACAGAATTCACCCCTCCACTTT. The chain has TRBV10-3 and TRBJ1-6; D perhaps matches TRBD1 (5 bases). This CDR3 is built from 12 residues. Trimming cost V 6 bases and J 7 bases, with 7 bases left between them. CDR1 and CDR2 from the germline V gene are ENHRY and SYGVKD.

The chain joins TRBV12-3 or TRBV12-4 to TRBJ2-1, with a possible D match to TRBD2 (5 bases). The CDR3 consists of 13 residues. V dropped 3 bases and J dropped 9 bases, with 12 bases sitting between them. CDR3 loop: CASSFREFGEQFF. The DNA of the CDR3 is TGTGCCAGCAGTTTTAGGGAGTTCGGTGAGCAGTTCTTC.

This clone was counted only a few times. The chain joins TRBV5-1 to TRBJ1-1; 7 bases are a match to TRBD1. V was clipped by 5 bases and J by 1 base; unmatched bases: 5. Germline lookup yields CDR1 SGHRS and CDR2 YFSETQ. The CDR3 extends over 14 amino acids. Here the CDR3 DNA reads TGCGCCAGCAGGGAGGGGGCGGGGAACACTGAAGCTTTCTTT. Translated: CASREGAGNTEAFF.

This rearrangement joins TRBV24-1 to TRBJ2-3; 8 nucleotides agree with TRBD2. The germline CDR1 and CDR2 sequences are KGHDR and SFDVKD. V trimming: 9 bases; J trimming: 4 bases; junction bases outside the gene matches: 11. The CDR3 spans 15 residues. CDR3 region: CATSPGGRRADTQYF. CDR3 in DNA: TGTGCCACCTCCCCGGGAGGGAGAAGAGCAGATACGCAGTATTTT.

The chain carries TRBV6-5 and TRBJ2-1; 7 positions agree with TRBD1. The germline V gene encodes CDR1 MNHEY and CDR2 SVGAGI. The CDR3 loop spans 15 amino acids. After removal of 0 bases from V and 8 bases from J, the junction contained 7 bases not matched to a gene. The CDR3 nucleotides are TGTGCCAGCAGTTACTCAGGGGGCTTAGGGTATGAGCAGTTCTTC. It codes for CASSYSGGLGYEQFF.

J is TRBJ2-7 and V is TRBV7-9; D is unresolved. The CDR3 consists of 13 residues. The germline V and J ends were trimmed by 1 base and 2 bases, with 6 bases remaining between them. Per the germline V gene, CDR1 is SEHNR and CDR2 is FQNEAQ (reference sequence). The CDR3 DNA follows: TGTGCCAGCAGCTTAGGCGGTACCTACGAGCAGTACTTC. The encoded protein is CASSLGGTYEQYF.

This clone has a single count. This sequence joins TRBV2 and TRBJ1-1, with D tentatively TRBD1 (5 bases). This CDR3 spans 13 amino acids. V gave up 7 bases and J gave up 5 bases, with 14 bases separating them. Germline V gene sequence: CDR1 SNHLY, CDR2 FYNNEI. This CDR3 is CASITGLMTEAFF. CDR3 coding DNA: TGTGCCAGCATCACAGGATTGATGACTGAAGCTTTCTTT. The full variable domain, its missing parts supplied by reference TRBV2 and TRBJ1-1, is EPEVTQTPSHQVTQMGQEVILRCVPISNHLYFYWYRQILGQKVEFLVSFYNNEISEKSEIFDDQFSVERPDGSNFTLKIRSTKLEDSAMYFCASITGLMTEAFFGQGTRLTVV.

For the CDR3, the DNA is TGTGCCACCGGAGGGACAGGGGATCTTCAGCCCCAGCATTTT. Amino acid sequence: CATGGTGDLQPQHF. The genes are TRBV10-3 and TRBJ1-5; 10 nucleotides match TRBD1. Germline V gene data show CDR1 as ENHRY and CDR2 as SYGVKD. This CDR3 has 14 residues. After removal of 10 bases from V and 6 bases from J, the junction contained 9 bases not matched to a gene.

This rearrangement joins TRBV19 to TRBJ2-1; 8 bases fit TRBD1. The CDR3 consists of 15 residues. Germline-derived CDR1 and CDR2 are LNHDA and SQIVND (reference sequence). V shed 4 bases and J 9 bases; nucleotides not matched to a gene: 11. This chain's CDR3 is CASSTGGAMYGEQFF. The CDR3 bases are TGTGCCAGTAGTACAGGGGGCGCGATGTACGGTGAGCAGTTCTTC. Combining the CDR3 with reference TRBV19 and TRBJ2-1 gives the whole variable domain DGGITQSPKYLFRKEGQNVTLSCEQNLNHDAMYWYRQDPGQGLRLIYYSQIVNDFQKGDIAEGYSVSREKKESFPLTVTSAQKNPTAFYLCASSTGGAMYGEQFFGPGTRLTVL.

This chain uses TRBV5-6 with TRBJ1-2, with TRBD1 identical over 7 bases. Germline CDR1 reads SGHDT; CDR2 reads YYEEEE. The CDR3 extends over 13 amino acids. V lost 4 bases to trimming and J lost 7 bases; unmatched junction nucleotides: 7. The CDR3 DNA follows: TGTGCCAGCAGCGGAGAGGGGGCTCTTGGCTACACCTTC. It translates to CASSGEGALGYTF.